The 25 T cell receptor beta chains below were found in one sample sequenced in a study of cytomegalovirus exposure and HLA in healthy donors. The PCR made use of 60 Vbeta and 13 Jbeta primers. TCRdb's table, derived via immunoSEQ multiplex PCR, lists solely in-frame clones and lacks some. This table has about 150,000 clones, around 10% appearing once. What was sequenced was PBMCs. The receptors stem from a male donor in good health and CMV-seronegative.

This chain links TRBV5-1 with TRBJ1-4, with TRBD1 identical over 7 bases. Trimming cost V 1 base and J 8 bases; bases outside gene matches: 5. From germline, CDR1 is SGHRS and CDR2 YFSETQ. The CDR3 length is 14 residues. The CDR3 DNA is TGCGCCAGCAGCTTGCGACAGGGTGACGAAAAACTGTTTTTT. Protein product: CASSLRQGDEKLFF.

A few counts support this clone. V and J are TRBV29-1 and TRBJ2-2; 7 bases align to TRBD2. Trimming removed 6 bases from V and 2 bases from J; junction bases left unmatched: 6. Per the germline V gene, CDR1 is SQVTM and CDR2 is ANQGSEA. The CDR3 sequence is 14 residues long. CDR3 sequence reads: CSVGGDSNTGELFF. CDR3 sequence (DNA): TGCAGCGTGGGGGGGGACTCCAACACCGGGGAGCTGTTTTTT.

A few counts support this clone. The CDR3 region has the DNA TGTGCCAGCAGCGTACAAGCCCTAGCGGGAAACGGGGAGCTGTTTTTT. Protein sequence: CASSVQALAGNGELFF. The chain joins TRBV9 to TRBJ2-2, with 9 positions matching TRBD2. The junction had 8 bases not matched to a gene; V was cut back by 1 base and J by 7 bases. This CDR3 spans 16 amino acids. CDR1 is SGDLS, CDR2 YYNGEE, per germline. Full variable domain (remainder filled in from reference TRBV9 and TRBJ2-2): DSGVTQTPKHLITATGQRVTLRCSPRSGDLSVYWYQQSLDQGLQFLIQYYNGEERAKGNILERFSAQQFPDLHSELNLSSLELGDSALYFCASSVQALAGNGELFFGEGSRLTVL.

The genes are TRBV27 and TRBJ2-7, with TRBD2 as a possible D gene (6 bases). The CDR3 is made up of 14 amino acids. V gave up 2 bases and J gave up 2 bases, with 10 bases separating them. Germline CDR1 MNHEY, CDR2 SMNVEV (reference sequence). In DNA, the CDR3 is TGTGCCAGCAGTTTAGGGAGGAGGGCCTACGAGCAGTACTTC. As protein: CASSLGRRAYEQYF.

This clone turned up a few times. V is TRBV27 and J is TRBJ2-1; a weak D match, TRBD2 (5 bases). Trimming removed 5 bases at V and 10 bases at J, with 12 bases between. The germline gives CDR1 MNHEY, CDR2 SMNVEV (reference sequence). The CDR3 has 12 residues. In DNA form, the CDR3 reads TGTGCCAGCAGTCAACGGGGTGTGGAGCAGTTCTTC. Protein product: CASSQRGVEQFF.

The chain employs TRBV19 and TRBJ1-2; D is unclear. The CDR3 totals 15 residues. CDR1 is LNHDA and CDR2 is SQIVND in the germline V gene (reference sequence). The V end lost 3 bases, the J end lost 0 bases, and 11 bases lay between the germline ends. The CDR3 loop is CASSITGRANYGYTF. The CDR3 nucleotides read TGTGCCAGTAGTATCACTGGGCGGGCTAACTATGGCTACACCTTC.

This sequence joins TRBV9 and TRBJ2-2, with 9 nucleotides matching TRBD2. The CDR3 runs 18 residues. V lost 0 bases to trimming and J lost 7 bases; unmatched junction nucleotides: 13. Germline V gene sequence: CDR1 SGDLS, CDR2 YYNGEE. For the CDR3, the DNA is TGTGCCAGCAGCGTAGGGGCTAGGGCGGGAGGGCCGGACGGGGAGCTGTTTTTT. Amino acids: CASSVGARAGGPDGELFF.

The chain carries TRBV19 and TRBJ1-2; 7 bases line up with TRBD1. V shed 8 bases, J shed 4 bases, and the junction held 10 bases outside the gene matches. The CDR3 sequence is 14 residues long. Germline CDR1 is LNHDA and CDR2 is SQIVND (reference sequence). CDR3 in DNA: TGTGCCAGTCGCCAAGGACAGGCCCTCTATGGCTACACCTTC. Translating gives CASRQGQALYGYTF. Full variable domain (outside the CDR3, taken from reference TRBV19 and TRBJ1-2): DGGITQSPKYLFRKEGQNVTLSCEQNLNHDAMYWYRQDPGQGLRLIYYSQIVNDFQKGDIAEGYSVSREKKESFPLTVTSAQKNPTAFYLCASRQGQALYGYTFGSGTRLTVV.

The J gene is TRBJ2-5, the V gene TRBV2; a weak D match, TRBD1 (7 bases). CDR1 SNHLY and CDR2 FYNNEI come from the germline V gene. V lost 5 bases, J lost 4 bases, and 17 bases lay in between. The CDR3 loop spans 15 amino acids. CDR3 region: CASSPGGLGGETQYF. The CDR3 DNA reads TGTGCCAGCAGTCCAGGGGGGTTGGGGGGAGAGACCCAGTACTTC.

This clone has only a few counts. The V and J genes are TRBV28 and TRBJ2-2, with 7 bases identical to TRBD1. Germline V gives CDR1 MDHEN, CDR2 SYDVKM. The trim removed 5 bases at V and 0 bases at J, leaving 6 bases unmatched. The CDR3 has 16 residues. CDR3 amino acids: CASSPPGTANTGELFF. DNA of the CDR3: TGTGCCAGCAGTCCCCCCGGGACAGCGAACACCGGGGAGCTGTTTTTT.

The rearrangement links TRBV19 to TRBJ1-2; possible D gene TRBD1, 6 bases. The CDR3 is 12 residues long. With 11 bases removed from V and 3 bases from J, the gap between germline ends came to 13 bases. The germline gives CDR1 LNHDA, CDR2 SQIVND (reference sequence). The CDR3 nucleotides are TGTGCCGGACACAGGGATGACTATGGCTACACCTTC. Protein sequence: CAGHRDDYGYTF.

The chain carries TRBV7-2 and TRBJ1-4, with 9 bases fitting TRBD1. The germline CDR1 and CDR2 sequences are SGHTA and FQGNSA. The CDR3 totals 16 residues. V gave up 4 bases and J gave up 3 bases; unmatched junction bases: 6. The CDR3: CASSSRTGAANEKLFF. CDR3 in DNA: TGTGCCAGCAGCTCGCGGACAGGGGCAGCTAATGAAAAACTGTTTTTT. The full variable domain, rest sourced from reference TRBV7-2 and TRBJ1-4, is GAGVSQSPSNKVTEKGKDVELRCDPISGHTALYWYRQSLGQGLEFLIYFQGNSAPDKSGLPSDRFSAERTGGSVSTLTIQRTQQEDSAVYLCASSSRTGAANEKLFFGSGTQLSVL.

This clone was counted a few times. The chain couples TRBV9 to TRBJ2-7; 7 nucleotides agree with TRBD2. Germline loops: CDR1 SGDLS, CDR2 YYNGEE. After removal of 0 bases from V and 1 base from J, the junction contained 7 bases not matched to a gene. The CDR3 contains 16 residues. The CDR3 DNA reads TGTGCCAGCAGCGTAGCGGGGCTAGCGGCTTCCTACGAGCAGTACTTC. This sequence encodes CASSVAGLAASYEQYF.

The CDR3 spells CASSFRDFTTGELFF. In DNA form, the CDR3 reads TGTGCCAGCAGCTTCCGGGACTTTACTACCGGGGAGCTGTTTTTT. The chain employs TRBV7-2 and TRBJ2-2; D is perhaps TRBD2 (6 bases). The CDR3 has 15 residues. The V end was cut by 3 bases, the J end by 5 bases, with 13 bases between. The V gene's germline CDR1 is SGHTA and CDR2 FQGNSA.

V usage is TRBV2 and J usage is TRBJ2-1; D is unclear. The V gene's germline CDR1 is SNHLY and CDR2 FYNNEI. Trimming left V 2 bases short and J 8 bases short, with 13 bases between. CDR3 size: 14 residues. Here the CDR3 DNA reads TGTGCCAGCAGTGAACTGGGCAGAGAAGATGAGCAGTTCTTC. Translation: CASSELGREDEQFF.

The gene calls are TRBV6-5 and TRBJ2-3, with TRBD2 identical over 11 bases. The CDR3 extends over 14 amino acids. Losses at the gene ends were 6 bases for V and 5 bases for J; bases not matched to a gene: 4. Germline loops: CDR1 MNHEY, CDR2 SVGAGI. CDR3 sequence reads: CASRPGLAGDTQYF. CDR3 nucleotides: TGTGCCAGCAGGCCCGGACTAGCGGGAGATACGCAGTATTTT.

In its sample, this clone was seen a few times. The gene calls are TRBV19 and TRBJ2-7; D may be TRBD2 (6 bases). Trimming cost V 2 bases and J 6 bases, with 8 bases left between them. Germline values: CDR1 LNHDA, CDR2 SQIVND (reference sequence). The CDR3 is 12 residues long. The CDR3 is CASSIRGSEQYF. In nucleotides, the CDR3 is TGTGCCAGTAGTATACGGGGGAGCGAGCAGTACTTC.

This clone has more than one count but fewer than ten. The V call is TRBV21-1, the J call TRBJ1-2; no DNA check was done on the table's D call, TRBD1. TRBV21-1 is assigned pseudogene status. The CDR3 loop spans 13 amino acids. Here the CDR3 DNA reads TGTGCCAGCAGGCCCGGCAGGAACTATGGCTACACCTTC. Encoded protein: CASRPGRNYGYTF.

This chain links TRBV27 with TRBJ1-3; TRBD1 aligns across 7 bases. J lost 4 bases, V lost 5 bases, and 8 bases had no gene match. In germline, CDR1 is MNHEY, CDR2 SMNVEV (reference sequence). CDR3 length: 15 amino acids. CDR3 DNA: TGTGCCAGCAGTATCCGACAGGGATCAGGAAACACCATATATTTT. It specifies CASSIRQGSGNTIYF.

The rearrangement links TRBV4-2 to TRBJ2-5, with 9 nucleotides matching TRBD2. The CDR3 loop spans 16 amino acids. Germline values: CDR1 LGHNA, CDR2 YNFKEQ. Losses at the gene ends were 0 bases for V and 13 bases for J; bases not matched to a gene: 15. The CDR3 reads CASSQEVQGVAGDRYF. CDR3 nucleotides: TGTGCCAGCAGCCAAGAAGTTCAGGGGGTAGCGGGAGACCGGTACTTC.

The rearrangement uses TRBV4-3 and TRBJ2-7; no definite D call. Germline-derived CDR1 and CDR2 are LGHNA and YSLEER. The V end was cut by 0 bases, the J end by 6 bases, with 9 bases between. CDR3 length equals 13 residues. CDR3 DNA: TGCGCCAGCAGCCAAGATCGGGTAGGCGAGCAGTACTTC. Amino acids: CASSQDRVGEQYF.

This clone was counted only a few times. The J gene is TRBJ2-3, the V gene TRBV27; no clear D. The germline V gene encodes CDR1 MNHEY and CDR2 SMNVEV (reference sequence). V lost 5 bases, J lost 6 bases, and 9 bases lay in between. This CDR3 comprises 12 residues. The CDR3 bases are TGTGCCAGCAGTCCCACGCGGGATACGCAGTATTTT. Amino acids: CASSPTRDTQYF.

This clone was counted only a few times. The chain has TRBV27 and TRBJ1-6; D uncertain. CDR3 length: 14 amino acids. CDR1 is MNHEY, CDR2 SMNVEV, per germline (reference sequence). The V and J ends lost 3 bases and 8 bases respectively, with 11 bases between them. The CDR3 protein is CASSFGMVDSPLHF. The CDR3 nucleotides are TGTGCCAGCAGTTTTGGCATGGTTGATTCACCCCTCCACTTT.

The table lists this clone with a few counts. This chain connects TRBV5-1 to TRBJ1-4; D gene unclear. Trimming removed 4 bases from V and 4 bases from J, with 14 bases in between. Germline loops: CDR1 SGHRS, CDR2 YFSETQ. This CDR3 is built from 15 residues. CDR3 amino acids: CASSRTSASNEKLFF. CDR3 coding DNA: TGCGCCAGCAGCCGGACTTCGGCGAGTAATGAAAAACTGTTTTTT.

This clone was seen once. DNA of the CDR3: TGTGCCAGCAGTTGGGCGGGACTAGCGGGATTTGAGCAGTTCTTC. Residues: CASSWAGLAGFEQFF. The chain is built from TRBV27 and TRBJ2-1, with 13 bases identical to TRBD2. V gave up 4 bases and J gave up 9 bases; unmatched junction bases: 6. Per the germline V gene, CDR1 is MNHEY and CDR2 is SMNVEV (reference sequence). This CDR3 has 15 amino acids.